Sequencing of this T cell receptor beta chain was carried out in a study of cytomegalovirus exposure and HLA in healthy donors (dated by TCRdb to 2016 to 2017). Describing the broader study: In an earlier analysis of approximately 640 of the donors, 276 Gb of sequence data and 90 million to 120 million unique TCR beta sequences from about 190 million T cells were reported. In addition to the first cohort of around 670 subjects, a separate validation cohort of under 150 different subjects was used. Of the roughly 400 genotyped donors, roughly 76% were placed in the genetic ancestry cluster associated with self-reported Caucasian donors. Rather than using new phenotypic data, the later analysis identified candidate immune exposures from TCR beta sequences and from how often those sequences occurred across donors. Using immunosequencing, the study profiled T cell repertoires from 500 to 800 subjects and related those repertoires to cytomegalovirus serostatus. Five DR-DQ haplotypes were treated as single units for association and clustering because of strong linkage in the cohort. Class I and class II HLA loci were covered by the typing at four-digit resolution. The number of donors typed differed by locus, with about 629-640 for A, B, C, DRB1 and DQB1, about 500 for DQA1, about 610 for DPA1, and 400 to 490 for DPB1. An early release covering just under 650 HLA-typed donors comprised about 310 gigabases of sequencing data and tens of millions of unique TCR sequences. All discovery cohort repertoires had been generated using a single sequencing platform. The study aimed to test whether signatures of past pathogen exposure could be identified by cataloging public T cell receptors. A later analysis re-examined previously published TCR beta repertoires from 500 to 700 donors and added high-resolution HLA genotyping to investigate patterns of TCR occurrence. Across approximately 400 genotyped donors of the cohort, an average of about 250,000 unique TCR beta nucleotide sequences per donor were sequenced, and roughly 17% of those sequences were non-productive. Donor age, sex, ethnicity and CMV serostatus were compiled together with the repertoire data. To predict cytomegalovirus infection status, the study brought together high-throughput TCR immunosequencing, statistical association of individual TCRs with disease status, and machine learning. To decide whether each TCR beta V gene segment behaved as functional or pseudogenic, an earlier analysis of nearly 600 of the donors relied on high-throughput TCR beta sequencing. A later genetic analysis took genome-wide SNP genotypes for about 65% of the roughly 670 donors and used that subset as a discovery cohort.

Broad study findings and their caveats: About 17 rarely observed V segments, including chromosome 9 orphons, were excluded from the earlier analysis of about 610 of the donors because counts were too low. In this cohort, only TCR beta chains were sequenced, and detectable features were limited by the absence of alpha or paired-chain data. The study gave a list of some 150 TCR beta chains associated with cytomegalovirus. In a later analysis, several top co-occurrence clusters were reported to appear linked to parvovirus B19, influenza, CMV and Epstein-Barr virus. Correlated functional status among segregating V segments might be attributable to linkage disequilibrium, but an unknown experimental factor could not be ruled out. Because HLA typing was unavailable for some donors at each locus, only the typed subset was used in association tests. When HLA alleles, especially DR and DQ, strongly co-occurred, TCR associations were difficult to assign to individual alleles. According to a later analysis, most CMV-associated TCR beta chains appeared to be HLA-restricted, and the HLA associations seemed to be driven largely by CMV exposure. A further reported finding was that TCR beta sequences accurately predicted the HLA-A and HLA-B alleles for most subjects in the first cohort. V-gene and J-gene trimming of TCR beta chains was associated with a missense DCLRE1C variant in a later genetic analysis, and the association was replicated in an independent cohort. For the cohort, immune exposure information was limited to CMV serostatus. Presence/absence analyses assumed roughly uniform sequencing depth across donors, an assumption that may not hold. The 87-base-pair reads could not distinguish some IMGT-functional V segments, including TRBV6-2 and TRBV6-3, so those segments were excluded. The classifier was reported to diagnose cytomegalovirus status with high specificity and sensitivity in both the original cohort and the validation cohort. Compared with the roughly 670-donor mean, donors in an Asian-associated ancestry cluster had fewer N-insertions in productive TCRs, according to a later genetic analysis. Broadly in line with IMGT annotations, most TCR beta V segments showed up in productive rearrangements about 87% or about 30% of the time in an earlier analysis of several hundred of the donors. A group of highly shared sequence variants was considered likely to be a technical artifact of the sequencing pipeline. According to the authors, the approach could potentially be generalized to other disease states and immunological phenotypes. Specific HLA alleles were associated with over 15,000 TCR beta sequences at a false discovery rate of 0.05 in a later analysis. According to a later analysis, TCR association rates differed among HLA loci, with DRB1 alleles showing the most associated TCRs and HLA-C alleles showing the fewest. A few of the identified cytomegalovirus-associated TCR beta chains were confirmed in vitro to be specific for cytomegalovirus antigens. In a later analysis, HLA-associated TCR beta chains were found to be more clonally expanded and to have lower generation probabilities than equally common non-associated chains. While some public TCRs were present in many individuals, most TCR sequences turned up only very rarely across donors.

A word on this clone: What antigen it recognizes has not been identified. No per-base quality is available; no much larger clone lies one base away.

Unmatched junction bases come to 4, with V trimmed by 5 bases and J by 1 base. The germline V gene specifies SGHTA as CDR1 and FQGNSA as CDR2. There are 15 amino acids in the CDR3, from cysteine to phenylalanine inclusive. This entry keeps only the CDR3 DNA: 45 bases, framed from base 1. Library prep was done by the immunoSEQ multiplex PCR assay. A mixture of 60 forward primers for TCR Vbeta segments and 13 reverse primers for TCR Jbeta segments was used in the multiplex PCR. The CDR3 region of rearranged TCR beta genes was amplified from genomic DNA with a multiplex PCR assay. The Illumina HiSeq System was used to sequence the amplified TCR beta libraries as 87-base-pair reads. The authors processed their data as follows. Across the 700 or so repertoires, a later analysis counted approximately 83 million unique TCR beta chains, roughly 11 million of which were shared by at least two donors. A nearest-neighbor algorithm error-corrected the raw reads and collapsed the reads into unique sequences, merging closely related sequences to remove PCR and sequencing errors. CDR3 sequences were aligned to IMGT reference sequences to assign V, D and J gene segments. For a sequence to be retained, at least a six-nucleotide match to both a V gene segment and a J gene segment was required. Rearrangements were classified as productive when the CDR3 lacked stop codons and remained in frame with V and J, and all other rearrangements were classified as non-productive. CDR3 was defined by IMGT convention, running from the second conserved V-encoded cysteine to the conserved J-encoded phenylalanine. In an earlier analysis of around 600 of the donors, sequences lacking an unambiguous match to a single V gene segment were excluded. In an earlier analysis of 587 of the donors, a V segment was called functional when productive rearrangements were above 56.7%, and segregating when the standard deviation between donors exceeded 5%. A statistical classification framework was built to diagnose cytomegalovirus status from the catalog of TCR beta chain sequences. In a later analysis, V and J genes were assigned by comparing TCR nucleotide sequences against IMGT/GENE-DB human TR gene sequences. Using the TCRdist pipeline, a later analysis assigned CDR3 sequences along with most-parsimonious VDJ recombination scenarios. In a later analysis, each TCR beta chain was defined by its CDR3 amino acid sequence together with its V-gene family, and reads without a unique V-gene family were excluded. In a later analysis, 450 to 600 highly shared, low-generation-probability nucleotide sequences were removed to address suspected cross-contamination and a sequencing artifact. In a later analysis, a clonal expansion index was calculated for each public chain from normalized within-repertoire ranks of inferred template counts. In a later analysis, generation probabilities were computed using a VDJ recombination model fitted to out-of-frame rearrangements, and the results were checked against IGoR. Hypergeometric tests were used in a later analysis to score TCR-TCR, TCR-HLA and TCR-CMV co-occurrence, with a repertoire-size bias correction applied to the TCR pairs. False discovery rates were estimated in a later analysis by permuting HLA or CMV assignments 20 times. In a later analysis, co-occurring TCRs were grouped using DBSCAN, with TCRdist sequence similarity added in when clustering inside HLA-allele-positive subsets. Co-occurrence clustering excluded repertoires with fewer than 30,000 or more than 120,000 public chains, plus five with anomalous nucleotide sharing. The source is immuneACCESS, and TCRdb retained only in-frame sequences with V and J called. Part of the clones is not carried over; for the studies checked, unresolved V genes explain less than half of this, and the remainder is unexplained. The DNA was the basis for D and trimming; V, J and clone size are from that table. The sample contains 90,000 to 150,000 clones, roughly 70% of them found a single time. The ten largest clones represent approximately 3% of the sample.

The cohort consisted of more than 650 healthy bone marrow donors. At the time of sampling, all cohort members were nominally healthy, though unrecorded immune exposures were likely present. The donor tested CMV seropositive and was one of the 289 seropositive cohort members. A peripheral blood sample was provided by each donor, and peripheral blood mononuclear cells were used for TCR beta sequencing. The Qiagen DNeasy Blood Extraction Kit was used to extract genomic DNA from the blood cell samples. The sequence came from a woman aged 40-49 years in good health and CMV-seropositive. Recombination linked TRBV7-2 to TRBJ2-1, with TRBD2 identical over 8 junction bases. The specimen was PBMCs. CDR3 region: CASSPRGGSYNEQFF. The bases are TGTGCCAGCAGCCCTCGCGGGGGGTCCTACAATGAGCAGTTCTTC.